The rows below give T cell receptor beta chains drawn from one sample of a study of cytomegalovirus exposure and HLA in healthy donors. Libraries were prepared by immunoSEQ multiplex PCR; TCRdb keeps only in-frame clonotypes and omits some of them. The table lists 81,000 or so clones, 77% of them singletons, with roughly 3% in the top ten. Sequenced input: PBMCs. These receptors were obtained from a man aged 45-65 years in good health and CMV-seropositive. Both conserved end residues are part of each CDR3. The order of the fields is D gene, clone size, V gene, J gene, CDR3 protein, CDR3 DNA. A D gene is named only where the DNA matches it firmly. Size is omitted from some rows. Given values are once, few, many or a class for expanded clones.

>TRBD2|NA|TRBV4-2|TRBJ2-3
CASSQAWSGTHTDTQYF
TGTGCCAGCAGCCAAGCGTGGAGCGGGACCCACACAGATACGCAGTATTTT
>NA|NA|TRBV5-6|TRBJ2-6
CASSFSGANGLTF
TGTGCCAGCAGCTTCTCTGGGGCCAACGGCCTGACTTTC
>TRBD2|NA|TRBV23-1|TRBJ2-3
CASSQLNRRPGLTSSTDTQYF
TGCGCCAGCAGTCAATTAAACCGTCGACCGGGACTAACATCTAGCACAGATACGCAGTATTTT
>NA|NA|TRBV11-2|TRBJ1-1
CASSSGGYTEAFF
TGTGCCAGCAGCTCGGGGGGGTACACTGAAGCTTTCTTT
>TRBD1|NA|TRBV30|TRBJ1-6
CAWTGGINSPLHF
TGTGCCTGGACAGGGGGTATTAATTCACCCCTCCACTTT
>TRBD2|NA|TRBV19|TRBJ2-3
CASSMMRTSGKTDTQYF
TGTGCCAGTAGTATGATGAGGACTAGCGGGAAGACAGATACGCAGTATTTT
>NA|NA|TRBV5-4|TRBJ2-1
CASSTGGDYNEQFF
TGTGCCAGCAGCACCGGTGGTGACTACAATGAGCAGTTCTTC
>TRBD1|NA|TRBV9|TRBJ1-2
CATDRGRYGYTF
TGTGCCACGGACAGGGGAAGGTATGGCTACACCTTC
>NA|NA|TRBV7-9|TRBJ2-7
CASSSWGRGSGAYEQYF
TGTGCCAGCAGCTCTTGGGGTCGGGGGAGCGGAGCCTACGAGCAGTACTTC
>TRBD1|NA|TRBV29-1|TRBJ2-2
CSVVLLGQGTGELFF
TGCAGCGTTGTACTGTTGGGACAGGGCACCGGGGAGCTGTTTTTT
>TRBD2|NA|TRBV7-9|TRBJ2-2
CASREGLAGAAGELFF
TGTGCCAGCAGGGAGGGACTAGCGGGAGCGGCCGGGGAGCTGTTTTTT
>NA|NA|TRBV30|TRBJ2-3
CAWRSPGVSTDTQYF
TGTGCCTGGAGGTCTCCGGGGGTCAGCACAGATACGCAGTATTTT
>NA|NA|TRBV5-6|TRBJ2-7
CASSLDRSSYEQYF
TGTGCCAGCAGCTTGGATCGTTCTTCCTACGAGCAGTACTTC
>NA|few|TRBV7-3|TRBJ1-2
CASSPGTIVGGYTF
TGTGCCAGCAGCCCGGGAACGATAGTGGGAGGCTACACCTTC
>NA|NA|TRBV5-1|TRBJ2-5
CASSLGGQETQYF
TGCGCCAGCAGCCTGGGCGGACAAGAGACCCAGTACTTC
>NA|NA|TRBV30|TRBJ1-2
CAWFDKPYGYTF
TGTGCCTGGTTCGACAAGCCGTATGGCTACACCTTC
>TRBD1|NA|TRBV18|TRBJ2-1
CASSPPSGQGERSSYNEQFF
TGTGCCAGCTCACCACCATCGGGACAGGGGGAGCGAAGCTCCTACAATGAGCAGTTCTTC
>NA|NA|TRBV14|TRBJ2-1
CASSATVRSEQFF
TGTGCCAGCAGCGCAACCGTGCGGAGTGAGCAGTTCTTC
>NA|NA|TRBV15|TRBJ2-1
CATSVSWESYNEQFF
TGTGCCACCAGCGTTTCGTGGGAGAGTTACAATGAGCAGTTCTTC
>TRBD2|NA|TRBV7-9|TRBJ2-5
CASSFRTSGTQETQYF
TGTGCCAGCAGCTTTAGGACTAGCGGGACACAAGAGACCCAGTACTTC
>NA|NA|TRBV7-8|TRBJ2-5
CASSRTIQETQYF
TGTGCCAGCAGCCGGACTATCCAAGAGACCCAGTACTTC
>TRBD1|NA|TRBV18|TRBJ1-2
CASFHGTEISNYGYTF
TGTGCCAGCTTTCATGGGACAGAGATTTCTAACTATGGCTACACCTTC
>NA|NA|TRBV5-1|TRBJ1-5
CASSLGFRNSNQPQHF
TGCGCCAGCAGCTTGGGATTCAGAAATAGCAATCAGCCCCAGCATTTT
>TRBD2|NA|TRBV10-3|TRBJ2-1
CAIESGSFDNEQFF
TGTGCCATCGAAAGCGGGAGCTTCGACAATGAGCAGTTCTTC
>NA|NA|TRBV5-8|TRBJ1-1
CASSTDRLDAFF
TGTGCCAGCAGCACCGACAGGCTGGACGCTTTCTTT
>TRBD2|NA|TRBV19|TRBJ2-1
CASSIAPSASGTYNEQFF
TGTGCCAGTAGTATCGCCCCCTCCGCTAGCGGAACCTACAATGAGCAGTTCTTC
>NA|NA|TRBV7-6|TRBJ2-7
CASSFAGVKDEQYF
TGTGCCAGCAGCTTTGCCGGGGTGAAGGACGAGCAGTACTTC
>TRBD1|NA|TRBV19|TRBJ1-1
CASRPEGQGKGAFF
TGTGCCAGTAGACCAGAGGGACAGGGGAAAGGGGCTTTCTTT
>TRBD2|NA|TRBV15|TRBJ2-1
CATSRAKTSGRMDEQFF
TGTGCCACCAGCAGAGCGAAGACTAGCGGGAGGATGGATGAGCAGTTCTTC
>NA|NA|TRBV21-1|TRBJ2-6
CASSLRPGQGLTGANVLTF
TGTGCCAGCAGCCTCCGTCCGGGACAGGGGCTAACAGGGGCCAACGTCCTGACTTTC
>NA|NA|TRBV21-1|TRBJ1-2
CASSKERTALINYGYTF
TGTGCCAGCAGCAAAGAAAGGACAGCCCTTATCAACTATGGCTACACCTTC
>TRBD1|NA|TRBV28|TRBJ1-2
CASSLWFTGGGNYGYTF
TGTGCCAGCAGTTTATGGTTTACAGGGGGGGGAAACTATGGCTACACCTTC
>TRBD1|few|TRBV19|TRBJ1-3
CASSITRTGGSGNTIYF
TGTGCCAGTAGTATCACCAGGACAGGGGGCTCCGGAAACACCATATATTTT
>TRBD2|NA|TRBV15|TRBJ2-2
CATSIGLAGDDGELFF
TGTGCCACCAGCATTGGACTAGCGGGAGATGACGGGGAGCTGTTTTTT
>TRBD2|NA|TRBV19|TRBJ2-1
CASSIGASGRNYNEQFF
TGTGCCAGTAGTATAGGGGCTAGCGGGAGAAACTACAATGAGCAGTTCTTC
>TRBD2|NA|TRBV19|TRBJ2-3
CASSTRLAGGPVDTQYF
TGTGCCAGTAGTACCCGACTAGCGGGAGGGCCTGTAGATACGCAGTATTTT
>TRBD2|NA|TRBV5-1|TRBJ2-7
CASGNPLAGVSYEQYF
TGCGCCAGCGGGAATCCTTTAGCGGGTGTCTCCTACGAGCAGTACTTC
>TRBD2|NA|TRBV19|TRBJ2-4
CASSAGSAGVNIQYF
TGTGCCAGTAGCGCGGGATCAGCGGGAGTGAACATTCAGTACTTC
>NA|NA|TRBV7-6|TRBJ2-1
CASSFSGSYNEQFF
TGTGCCAGCAGCTTTTCCGGTTCCTACAATGAGCAGTTCTTC
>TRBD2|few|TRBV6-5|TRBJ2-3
CASSYSQGLGTQYF
TGTGCCAGCAGTTACTCCCAGGGACTAGGAACGCAGTATTTT
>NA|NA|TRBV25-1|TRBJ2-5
CASSELAGETQYF
TGTGCCAGCAGTGAATTGGCGGGAGAGACCCAGTACTTC
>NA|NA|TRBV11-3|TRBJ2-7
CASSLEGAYDEQYF
TGTGCCAGCAGCTTGGAGGGGGCTTACGACGAGCAGTACTTC
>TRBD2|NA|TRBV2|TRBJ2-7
CASSETPQTSGSDRYEQYF
TGTGCCAGCAGTGAAACACCTCAGACTAGCGGGAGCGATAGATACGAGCAGTACTTC
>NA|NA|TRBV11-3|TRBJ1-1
CASTGGLFSGAFF
TGTGCCAGCACCGGAGGGTTATTCAGTGGGGCTTTCTTT
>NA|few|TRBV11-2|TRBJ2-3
CASSPLAPKRGSTDTQYF
TGTGCCAGCAGCCCACTGGCCCCCAAACGGGGAAGCACAGATACGCAGTATTTT
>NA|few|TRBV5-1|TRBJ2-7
CASSSSGGTLSYEQYF
TGCGCCAGCAGCTCGTCAGGGGGGACACTCTCCTACGAGCAGTACTTC
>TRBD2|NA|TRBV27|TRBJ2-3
CASSPARTSADTQYF
TGTGCCAGCAGTCCTGCGCGGACTAGCGCAGATACGCAGTATTTT
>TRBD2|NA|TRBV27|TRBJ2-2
CASSSGTSRTGELFF
TGTGCCAGCAGCTCCGGGACTAGTAGAACCGGGGAGCTGTTTTTT
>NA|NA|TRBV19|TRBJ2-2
CASRKTELNTGELFF
TGTGCCAGTAGGAAGACAGAGTTGAACACCGGGGAGCTGTTTTTT
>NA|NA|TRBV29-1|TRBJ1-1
CSVYPHGSQKAFF
TGCAGCGTCTACCCCCACGGGTCACAAAAAGCTTTCTTT
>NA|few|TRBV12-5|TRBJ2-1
CASGLVPDGSPTYNEQFF
TGTGCTAGTGGTTTGGTACCCGACGGGAGTCCCACCTACAATGAGCAGTTCTTC
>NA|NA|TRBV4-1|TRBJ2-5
CASSQDEETQYF
TGCGCCAGCAGCCAAGATGAGGAGACCCAGTACTTC
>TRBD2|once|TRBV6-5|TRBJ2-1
CASSYSGLEYYNEQFF
TGTGCCAGCAGTTACTCCGGACTAGAGTATTACAATGAGCAGTTCTTC